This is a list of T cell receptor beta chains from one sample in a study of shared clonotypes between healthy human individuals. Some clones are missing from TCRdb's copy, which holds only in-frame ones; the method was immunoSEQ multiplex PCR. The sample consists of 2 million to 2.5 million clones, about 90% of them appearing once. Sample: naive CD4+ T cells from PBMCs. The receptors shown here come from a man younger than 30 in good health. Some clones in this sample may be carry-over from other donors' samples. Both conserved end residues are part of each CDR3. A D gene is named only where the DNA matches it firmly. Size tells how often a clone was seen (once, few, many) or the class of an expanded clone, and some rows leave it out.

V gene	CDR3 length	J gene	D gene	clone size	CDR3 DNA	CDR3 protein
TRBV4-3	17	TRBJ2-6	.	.	TGCGCCAGCAGCCAAGAGGTAACGAGGGCTGGGGCCAACGTCCTGACTTTC	CASSQEVTRAGANVLTF
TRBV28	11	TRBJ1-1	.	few	TGTGCCAGCGGCCGGCGGAAAGAAGCTTTCTTT	CASGRRKEAFF
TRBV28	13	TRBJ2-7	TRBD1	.	TGTGCCAGCAGGGGACAGGGTCCCCACGAGCAGTACTTC	CASRGQGPHEQYF
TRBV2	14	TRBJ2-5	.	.	TGTGCCAGCAGTACCCGGACGTTGCAAGAGACCCAGTACTTC	CASSTRTLQETQYF
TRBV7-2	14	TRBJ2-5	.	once	TGTGCCAGCAGCCCTGGCCCGGCGCCCGAGACCCAGTACTTC	CASSPGPAPETQYF
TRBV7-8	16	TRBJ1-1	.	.	TGTGCCAGCAGCTTAGAGGGCGGGACAACGAACACTGAAGCTTTCTTT	CASSLEGGTTNTEAFF
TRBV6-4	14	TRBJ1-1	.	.	TGTGCCAGCAGGGGTGTGGGGGGTATTGGTGAAGCTTTCTTT	CASRGVGGIGEAFF
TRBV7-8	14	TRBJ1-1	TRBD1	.	TGTGCCAGCAGCGACCGGGACAGGGGGCGAAGAGCTTTCTTT	CASSDRDRGRRAFF
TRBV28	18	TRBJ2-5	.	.	TGTGCCAGCAGTTTGGGACTGACGTTGACAGGTGGGGGGGAGACCCAGTACTTC	CASSLGLTLTGGGETQYF
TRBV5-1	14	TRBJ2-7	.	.	TGCGCCAGCAGCTTGGAGGCGGGGACCTACGAGCAGTACTTC	CASSLEAGTYEQYF
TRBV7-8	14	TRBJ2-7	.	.	TGTGCCAGCAGCTTACGGACGCAAATCTATGAGCAGTACTTC	CASSLRTQIYEQYF
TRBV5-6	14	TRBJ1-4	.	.	TGTGCCAGCAGCGTATGGGAATTTACTGAAAAACTGTTTTTT	CASSVWEFTEKLFF
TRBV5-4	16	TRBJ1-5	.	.	TGTGCCAGCAGCCAATGGGGGAGAGGAGGGACTCAGCCCCAGCATTTT	CASSQWGRGGTQPQHF
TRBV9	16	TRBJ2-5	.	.	TGTGCCAGCAGCCCCCTCCCGACAGCATGGAAAGAGACCCAGTACTTC	CASSPLPTAWKETQYF
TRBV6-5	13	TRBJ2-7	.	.	TGTGCCAGCAGTTACTCGGGCAAATACGAGCAGTACTTC	CASSYSGKYEQYF
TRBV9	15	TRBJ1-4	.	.	TGTGCCAGCAGCGCTTGGGAACAGTCTGGTGAAAAACTGTTTTTT	CASSAWEQSGEKLFF